Included here is one TCR beta chain sequence, with context. Its antigen is as yet unknown. Incorporated into the TCR beta cDNA libraries were unique molecular identifiers, which served to reduce PCR and sequencing biases. One entry per CDR3 protein results from TCRdb running MiXCR on the PCR reads. The table lists approximately 160,000 distinct CDR3 sequences, roughly 31% of them singletons. The source of the sample is a study of post-analysis software for immune sequencing data. Whole-study findings and limits: Comparison of patients with controls showed roughly five TRBV segments more frequent in patients, TRBV5-6, TRBV5-1 and TRBV20-1 among them. Strong co-clustering by F measure was seen for same-batch samples.

The junction had 9 bases not matched to a gene; V was cut back by 3 bases and J by 2 bases. The germline CDR1 and CDR2 sequences are KGHSH and LQKENI. CDR3 size: 16 residues. The sample was blood. The receptor comes from a girl aged 5 to 17 with multiple sclerosis. The rearrangement uses TRBV18 and TRBJ1-2, with 7 positions matching TRBD1. This CDR3 is CASSPSNRDRNYGYTF. CDR3 nucleotide sequence: TGTGCCAGCTCACCCTCCAACCGGGACAGAAACTATGGCTACACCTTC. The full variable domain, its missing parts supplied by reference TRBV18 and TRBJ1-2, is NAGVMQNPRHLVRRRGQEARLRCSPMKGHSHVYWYRQLPEEGLKFMVYLQKENIIDESGMPKERFSAEFPKEGPSILRIQQVVRGDSAAYFCASSPSNRDRNYGYTFGSGTRLTVV.